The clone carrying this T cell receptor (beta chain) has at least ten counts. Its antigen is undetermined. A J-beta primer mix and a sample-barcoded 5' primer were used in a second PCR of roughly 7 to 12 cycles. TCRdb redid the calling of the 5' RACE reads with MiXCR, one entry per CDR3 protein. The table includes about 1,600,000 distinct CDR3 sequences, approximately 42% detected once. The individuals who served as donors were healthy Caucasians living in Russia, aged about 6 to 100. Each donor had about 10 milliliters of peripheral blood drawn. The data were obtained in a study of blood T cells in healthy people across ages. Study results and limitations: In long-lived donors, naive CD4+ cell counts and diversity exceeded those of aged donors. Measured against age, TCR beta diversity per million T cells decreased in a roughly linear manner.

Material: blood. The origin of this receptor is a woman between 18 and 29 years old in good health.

CDR3 residues: CASSPTAVGKNIQYF. The CDR3 DNA reads as TGTGCCAGCAGTCCAACCGCCGTGGGCAAAAACATTCAGTACTTC. This chain connects TRBV7-9 to TRBJ2-4; D gene ambiguous. The germline V gene encodes CDR1 SEHNR and CDR2 FQNEAQ (reference sequence). Trimming cost V 6 bases and J 3 bases, with 15 bases left between them. The CDR3 is 15 amino acids.